The TCR beta chain under discussion was sequenced for a study of blood T cell repertoires in COVID-19 (dated by TCRdb to about 2020). As for the study more broadly: Collaborator samples came from the United States, Italy and Spain and covered acute and convalescent phases of COVID-19. Samples were obtained from the ongoing ImmuneRACE study (first 160 participants) and from 1,254 subjects provided by 6 global collaborators. The dataset comprised deeply sampled blood TCRbeta repertoires from subjects exposed to, actively infected with, or recovered from COVID-19. Sample metadata almost always included a de-identified subject ID, COVID-19 status, age in years and sex. The repertoires were released in a freely available public database meant as a resource for research on the immune response to SARS-CoV-2. HLA class I and class II types, where available, came from metadata supplied by the sample provider rather than from assay-based typing. The prospective study material was composed of cDNA or gDNA derived from T cells, B-cell-depleted T cells, or PBMCs. The full study reports these points: The quantity of clinical and demographic metadata differed by source and by participant and was supplied without curation.

This clone has at least ten counts. Which antigen it targets is not known. Base qualities are not recorded, but no much larger clone differs from it by a single base. TCRbeta CDR3 regions were amplified from genomic DNA by means of the immunoSEQ Assay, a bias-controlled multiplex PCR. Turning to the authors' computational methods: The number of nucleated cells in each sample was estimated by amplification of reference gene primers within the assay. Sequence reads were collapsed and filtered to measure the absolute abundance of every unique TCRbeta CDR3 rearrangement. For each sample, productive Simpson clonality was calculated as the square root of Simpson's diversity index across productive rearrangements. Not all clones reach the TCRdb copy of this immuneACCESS table, which keeps in-frame sequences only. Checked studies attribute under half of the gap to unresolved V genes and leave the rest unexplained. Clone size and V and J calls were adopted from that table, with D and trimming inferred from the DNA. This sample gives under 250,000 clones in total; 80% to 90% of them show up just once. 4.8% of the sample comes from the top ten.

In the prospective study, participants were about 18 to 100 years old, resided in about 25 geographic areas of the United States, and were enrolled through a virtual design. In the prospective study, cohorts were assigned on the basis of participant-reported clinical history obtained from a screening survey and a study questionnaire. Exposed participants had been in contact, within 2 weeks of entering the study, with a person who had a PCR-confirmed or clinician-diagnosed case of COVID-19. In the prospective study, whole blood, serum and a nasopharyngeal or oropharyngeal swab were collected from each participant by mobile phlebotomists. Additional blood draws and questionnaires over a roughly two-month period could optionally be provided by prospective study participants. Before DNA extraction, blood samples from the prospective study were shipped at room temperature or frozen. The sequenced sample consisted of PBMCs or T cells enriched from blood (not recorded which). This sequence was found in a woman aged 45-65 years who had been exposed to COVID-19.

CDR3 sequence: CASSQDLGGELFF. The DNA reads as follows: TGTGCCAGCAGCCAAGATCTAGGCGGGGAGCTGTTTTTT. Here the chain combines TRBV14 and TRBJ2-2; no confident D gene assignment can be made. Based on the germline V gene, the CDR1 and CDR2 sequences are SGHDN and FVKESK. CDR3 length: 13 amino acids, cysteine to phenylalanine. The only DNA kept is the CDR3, 39 bases in frame from the first base. Trimming costs V 0 bases and J 7 bases, and their ends lie 6 bases apart.